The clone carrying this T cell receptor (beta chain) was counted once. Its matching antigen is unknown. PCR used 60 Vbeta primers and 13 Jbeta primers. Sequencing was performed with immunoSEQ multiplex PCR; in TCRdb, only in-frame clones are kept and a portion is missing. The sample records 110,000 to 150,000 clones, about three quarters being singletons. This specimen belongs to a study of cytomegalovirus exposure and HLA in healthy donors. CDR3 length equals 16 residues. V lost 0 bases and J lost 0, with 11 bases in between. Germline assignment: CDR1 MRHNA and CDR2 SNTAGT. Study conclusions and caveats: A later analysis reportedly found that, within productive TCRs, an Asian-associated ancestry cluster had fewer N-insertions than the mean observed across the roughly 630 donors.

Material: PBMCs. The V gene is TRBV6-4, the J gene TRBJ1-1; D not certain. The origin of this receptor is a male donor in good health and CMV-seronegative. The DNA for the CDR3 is TGTGCCAGCAGTGACTCGAGGGTCACATTGAACACTGAAGCTTTCTTT. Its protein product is CASSDSRVTLNTEAFF.